This T cell receptor beta chain is from a study of molecular identifiers for immune sequencing clone quantification. The study's findings and limits: The study reportedly detected spiked Jurkat TCR RNA from one cell among approximately 1 million naive cells.

Germline V gene lookup returns CDR1 SQVTM and CDR2 ANQGSEA. The CDR3 has 15 residues. J lost 5 bases, V lost 4 bases, and 12 bases had no gene match. Naive CD8 libraries were made from 20,000 to 1,000,000 sorted cells, and they used 10%, 30% or 50% RNA. Sorting selected naive CD8 T cells with a CD8+CD4-CCR7+CD45RA+ phenotype. This clonotype was counted many times. Its target is unknown. Both previously described methods and listed TCR primers were employed to make bulk TCR libraries. TCRdb analysed the PCR reads with MiXCR anew, one entry per CDR3 protein. The top ten hold 0.65% to 0.95% of the sample, which has around 300,000 distinct CDR3 sequences, 24% seen once.

The sample was naive CD8+ T cells from blood, with Jurkat cell RNA spiked in. Subset described: FACS-sorted CD8+CD4-CCR7+CD45RA+ naive T cells. The chain has TRBV29-1 and TRBJ2-5; TRBD1 agrees at 8 bases. The clonotype comes from a human donor in good health. Some libraries in this study had Jurkat cell RNA spiked in. The CDR3 sequence: CSVAPADRAGETQYF. The CDR3 DNA reads TGCAGCGTTGCACCCGCGGACAGGGCAGGGGAGACCCAGTACTTC. Based on the CDR3 plus reference TRBV29-1 and TRBJ2-5, the full variable domain is SAVISQKPSRDICQRGTSLTIQCQVDSQVTMMFWYRQQPGQSLTLIATANQGSEATYESGFVIDKFPISRPNLTFSTLTVSNMSPEDSSIYLCSVAPADRAGETQYFGPGTRLLVL.